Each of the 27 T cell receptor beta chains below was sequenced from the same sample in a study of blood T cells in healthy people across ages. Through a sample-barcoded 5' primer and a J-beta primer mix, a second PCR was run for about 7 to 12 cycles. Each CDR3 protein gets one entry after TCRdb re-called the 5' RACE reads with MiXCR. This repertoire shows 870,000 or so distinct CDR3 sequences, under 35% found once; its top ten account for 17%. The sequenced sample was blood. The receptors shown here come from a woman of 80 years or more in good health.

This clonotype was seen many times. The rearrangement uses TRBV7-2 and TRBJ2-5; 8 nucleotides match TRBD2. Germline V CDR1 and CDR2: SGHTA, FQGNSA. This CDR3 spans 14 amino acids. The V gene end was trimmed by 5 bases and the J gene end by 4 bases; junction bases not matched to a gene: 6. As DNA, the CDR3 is TGTGCCAGCAGCCGCAGCGGGGGTCGAGAGACCCAGTACTTC. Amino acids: CASSRSGGRETQYF.

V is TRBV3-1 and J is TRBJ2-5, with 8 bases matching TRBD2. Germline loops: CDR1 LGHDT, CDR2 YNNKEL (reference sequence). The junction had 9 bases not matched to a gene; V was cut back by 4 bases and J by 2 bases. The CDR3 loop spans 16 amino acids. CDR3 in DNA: TGTGCCAGCAGCCCCTCCGGGGGGGGGAAACAAGAGACCCAGTACTTC. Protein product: CASSPSGGGKQETQYF.

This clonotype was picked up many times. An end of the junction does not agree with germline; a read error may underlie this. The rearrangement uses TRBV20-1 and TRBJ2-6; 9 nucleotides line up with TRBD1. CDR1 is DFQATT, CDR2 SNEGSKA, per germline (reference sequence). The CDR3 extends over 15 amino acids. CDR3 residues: CSARGTGTGANVLTF. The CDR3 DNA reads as TGCAGTGCCAGAGGGACAGGGACTGGGGCCAACGTCCTGACTTTC.

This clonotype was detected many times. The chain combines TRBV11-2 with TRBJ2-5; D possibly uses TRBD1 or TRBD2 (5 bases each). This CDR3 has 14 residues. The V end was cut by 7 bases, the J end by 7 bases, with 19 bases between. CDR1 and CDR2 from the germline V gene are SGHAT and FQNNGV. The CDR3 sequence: CASKKGAEGRTQYF. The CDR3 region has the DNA TGTGCCAGCAAAAAAGGGGCTGAGGGAAGGACCCAGTACTTC. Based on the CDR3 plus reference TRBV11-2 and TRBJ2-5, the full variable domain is EAGVAQSPRYKIIEKRQSVAFWCNPISGHATLYWYQQILGQGPKLLIQFQNNGVVDDSQLPKDRFSAERLKGVDSTLKIQPAKLEDSAVYLCASKKGAEGRTQYFGPGTRLLVL.

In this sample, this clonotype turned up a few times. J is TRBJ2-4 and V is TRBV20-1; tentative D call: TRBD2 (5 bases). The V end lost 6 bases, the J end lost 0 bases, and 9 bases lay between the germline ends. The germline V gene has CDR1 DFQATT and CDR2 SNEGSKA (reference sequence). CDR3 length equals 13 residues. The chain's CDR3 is CSAGRVAKNIQYF. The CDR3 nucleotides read TGCAGTGCAGGGCGGGTAGCCAAAAACATTCAGTACTTC.

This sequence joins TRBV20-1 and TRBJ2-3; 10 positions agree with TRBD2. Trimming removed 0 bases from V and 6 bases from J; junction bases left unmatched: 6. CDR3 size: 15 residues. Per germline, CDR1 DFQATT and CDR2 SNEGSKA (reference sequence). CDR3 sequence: CSAREVAGGSDTQYF. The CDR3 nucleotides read TGCAGTGCTAGAGAAGTAGCGGGGGGATCGGATACGCAGTATTTT.

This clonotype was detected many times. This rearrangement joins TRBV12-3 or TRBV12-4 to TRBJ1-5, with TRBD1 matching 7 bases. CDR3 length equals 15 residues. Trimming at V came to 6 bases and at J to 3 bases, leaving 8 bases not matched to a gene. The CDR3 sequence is CASSGSGTANQPQHF. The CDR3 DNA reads TGTGCCAGCAGCGGATCCGGGACAGCCAATCAGCCCCAGCATTTT.

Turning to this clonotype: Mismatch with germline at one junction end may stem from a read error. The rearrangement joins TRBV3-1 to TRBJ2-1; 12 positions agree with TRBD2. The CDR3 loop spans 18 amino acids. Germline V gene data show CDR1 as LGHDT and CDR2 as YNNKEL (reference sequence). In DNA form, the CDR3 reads TGTGCCAGGAGCCAACCTCCTAGCGGGGGGGGACCCTACAATGGGCAGTTCTTC. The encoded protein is CARSQPPSGGGPYNGQFF.

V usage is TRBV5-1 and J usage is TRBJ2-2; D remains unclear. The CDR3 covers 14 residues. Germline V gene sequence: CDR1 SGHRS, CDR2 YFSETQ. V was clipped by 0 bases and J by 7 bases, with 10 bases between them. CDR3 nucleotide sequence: TGCGCCAGCAGCTTGGCCTCAGGAGACGGGGAGCTGTTTTTT. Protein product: CASSLASGDGELFF. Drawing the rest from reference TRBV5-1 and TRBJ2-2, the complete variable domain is KAGVTQTPRYLIKTRGQQVTLSCSPISGHRSVSWYQQTPGQGLQFLFEYFSETQRNKGNFPGRFSGRQFSNSRSEMNVSTLELGDSALYLCASSLASGDGELFFGEGSRLTVL.

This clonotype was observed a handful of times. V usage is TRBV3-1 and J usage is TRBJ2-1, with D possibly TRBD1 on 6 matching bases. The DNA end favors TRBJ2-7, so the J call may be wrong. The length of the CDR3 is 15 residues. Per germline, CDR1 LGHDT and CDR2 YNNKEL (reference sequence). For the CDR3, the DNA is TGTGCCAGCAGCCAAAGGGGGAATCCCTACAATGAGCAGTACTTC. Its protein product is CASSQRGNPYNEQYF.

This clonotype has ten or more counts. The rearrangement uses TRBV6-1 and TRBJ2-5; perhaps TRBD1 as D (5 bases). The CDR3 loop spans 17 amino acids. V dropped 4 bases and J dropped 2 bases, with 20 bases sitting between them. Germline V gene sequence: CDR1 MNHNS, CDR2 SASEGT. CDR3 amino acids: CASSVYSPGQLQETQYF. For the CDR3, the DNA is TGTGCCAGCAGTGTTTACTCTCCAGGACAACTACAAGAGACCCAGTACTTC.

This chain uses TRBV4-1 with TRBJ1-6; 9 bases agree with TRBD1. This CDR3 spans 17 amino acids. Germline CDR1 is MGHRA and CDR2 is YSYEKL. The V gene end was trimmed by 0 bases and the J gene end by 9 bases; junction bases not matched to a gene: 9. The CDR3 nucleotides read TGCGCCAGCAGCCAAGAGGTTCTGGGACAGGGAGTTTCACCCCTCCACTTT. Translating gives CASSQEVLGQGVSPLHF.

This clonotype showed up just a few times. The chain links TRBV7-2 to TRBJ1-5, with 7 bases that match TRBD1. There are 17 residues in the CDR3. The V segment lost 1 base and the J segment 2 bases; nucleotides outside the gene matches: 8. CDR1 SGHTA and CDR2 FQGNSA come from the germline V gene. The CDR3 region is CASSLVARGSGNQPQHF. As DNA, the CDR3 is TGTGCCAGCAGCTTAGTGGCCAGGGGGAGTGGCAATCAGCCCCAGCATTTT.

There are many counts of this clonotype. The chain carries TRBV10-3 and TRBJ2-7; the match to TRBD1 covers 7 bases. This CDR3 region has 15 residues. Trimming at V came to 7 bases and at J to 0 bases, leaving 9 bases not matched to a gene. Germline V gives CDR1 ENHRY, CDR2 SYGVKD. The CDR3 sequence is CAINQRDSRSYEQYF. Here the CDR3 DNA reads TGTGCCATCAACCAACGGGACAGCCGCTCCTACGAGCAGTACTTC.

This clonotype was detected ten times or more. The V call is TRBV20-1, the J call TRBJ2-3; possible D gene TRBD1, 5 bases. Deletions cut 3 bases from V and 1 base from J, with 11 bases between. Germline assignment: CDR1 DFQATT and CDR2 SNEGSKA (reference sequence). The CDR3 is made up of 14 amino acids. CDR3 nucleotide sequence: TGCAGTGCTAGGGACAAGTCAGGCACAGATACGCAGTATTTT. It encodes CSARDKSGTDTQYF.

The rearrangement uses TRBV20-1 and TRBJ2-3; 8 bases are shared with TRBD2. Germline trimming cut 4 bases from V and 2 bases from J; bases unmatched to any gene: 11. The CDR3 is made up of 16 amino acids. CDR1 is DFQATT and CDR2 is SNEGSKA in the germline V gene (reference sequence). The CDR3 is CSAIILGGGSTDTQYF. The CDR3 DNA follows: TGCAGTGCTATAATACTCGGGGGGGGCTCCACAGATACGCAGTATTTT.

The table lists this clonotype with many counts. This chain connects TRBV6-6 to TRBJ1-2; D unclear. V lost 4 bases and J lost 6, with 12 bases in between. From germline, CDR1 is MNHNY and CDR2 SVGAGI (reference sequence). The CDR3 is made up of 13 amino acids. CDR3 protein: CASSSSGGNGYTF. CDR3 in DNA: TGTGCCAGCAGTTCCTCCGGAGGGAATGGCTACACCTTC.

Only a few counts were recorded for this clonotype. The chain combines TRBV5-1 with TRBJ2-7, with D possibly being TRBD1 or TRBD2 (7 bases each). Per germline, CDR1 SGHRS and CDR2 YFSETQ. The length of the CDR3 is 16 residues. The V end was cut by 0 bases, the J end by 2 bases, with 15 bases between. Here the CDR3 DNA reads TGCGCCAGCAGCTTGGGGCCGACAGGGACTACCTACGAGCAGTACTTC. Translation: CASSLGPTGTTYEQYF.

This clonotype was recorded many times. The CDR3: CASSPREKETQYF. The CDR3 DNA reads as TGTGCCAGCAGCCCGCGGGAAAAAGAGACCCAGTACTTC. This chain joins TRBV7-2 and TRBJ2-5; perhaps TRBD2 as D (6 bases). The CDR3 consists of 13 residues. Germline CDR1 is SGHTA and CDR2 is FQGNSA. Trimming took 5 bases from V and 3 from J, leaving 10 bases between them.

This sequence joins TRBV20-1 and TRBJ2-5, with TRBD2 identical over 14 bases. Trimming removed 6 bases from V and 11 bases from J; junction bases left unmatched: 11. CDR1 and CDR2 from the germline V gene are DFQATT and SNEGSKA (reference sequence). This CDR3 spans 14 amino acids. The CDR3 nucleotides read TGCAGTGCCCGACTAGCGGGGGGGCGAAGTGAGCAGTACTTC. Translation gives CSARLAGGRSEQYF.

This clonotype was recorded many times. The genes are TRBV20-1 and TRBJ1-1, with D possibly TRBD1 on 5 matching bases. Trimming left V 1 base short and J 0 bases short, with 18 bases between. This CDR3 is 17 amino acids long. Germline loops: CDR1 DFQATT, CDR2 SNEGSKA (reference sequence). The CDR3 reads CSARGGLRTIMNTEAFF. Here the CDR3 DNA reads TGCAGTGCTAGAGGAGGCCTCAGGACAATTATGAACACTGAAGCTTTCTTT.

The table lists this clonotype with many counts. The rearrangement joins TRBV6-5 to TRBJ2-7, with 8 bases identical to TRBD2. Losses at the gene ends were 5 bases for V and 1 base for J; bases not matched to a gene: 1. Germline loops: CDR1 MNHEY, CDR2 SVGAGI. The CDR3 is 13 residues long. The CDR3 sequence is CASSGGGSYEQYF. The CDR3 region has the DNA TGTGCCAGCAGTGGCGGGGGGTCCTACGAGCAGTACTTC.

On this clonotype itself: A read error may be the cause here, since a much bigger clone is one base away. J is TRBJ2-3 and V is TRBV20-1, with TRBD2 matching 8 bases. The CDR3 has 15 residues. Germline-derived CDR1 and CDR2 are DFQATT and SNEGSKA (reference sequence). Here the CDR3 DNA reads TGCAGTGCTCGGCGCCAGCGGGGGTTGACAGCTACGCAGTATTTT. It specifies CSARRQRGLTATQYF.

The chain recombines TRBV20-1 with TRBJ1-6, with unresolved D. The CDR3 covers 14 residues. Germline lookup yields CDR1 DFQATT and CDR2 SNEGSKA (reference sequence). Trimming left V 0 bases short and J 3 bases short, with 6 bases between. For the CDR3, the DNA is TGCAGTGCTAGAGATGGGGTCTATAATTCACCCCTCCACTTT. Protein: CSARDGVYNSPLHF.

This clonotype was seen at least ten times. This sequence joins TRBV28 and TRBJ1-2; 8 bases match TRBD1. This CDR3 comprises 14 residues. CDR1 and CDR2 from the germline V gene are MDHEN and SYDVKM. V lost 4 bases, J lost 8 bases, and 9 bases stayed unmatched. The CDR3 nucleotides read TGTGCCAGCAGTTCCCCCCCTTGGACAGGGGGCTACACCTTC. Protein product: CASSSPPWTGGYTF.

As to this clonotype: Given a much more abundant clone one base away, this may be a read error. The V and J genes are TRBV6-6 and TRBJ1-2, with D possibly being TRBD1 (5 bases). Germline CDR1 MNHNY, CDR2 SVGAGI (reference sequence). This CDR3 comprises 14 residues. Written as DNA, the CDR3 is TGTGCCGGCAGCGATGCCGGGACCGAGAATGGCTACACCTTC. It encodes CAGSDAGTENGYTF.

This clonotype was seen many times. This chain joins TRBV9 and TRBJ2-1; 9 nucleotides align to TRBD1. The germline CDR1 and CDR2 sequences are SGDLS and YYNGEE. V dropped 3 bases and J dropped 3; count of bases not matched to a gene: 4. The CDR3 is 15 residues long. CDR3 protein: CASSGQGGIYNEQFF. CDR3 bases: TGTGCCAGCAGCGGACAGGGGGGGATCTACAATGAGCAGTTCTTC.